These 24 T cell receptor beta chains were all obtained from the same sample, sequenced in a study of T cell clonotyping in hematopoietic cell transplantation. The repertoire was sequenced with immunoSEQ multiplex PCR; TCRdb's copy has only in-frame clones and lacks some. Of 15,000 to 20,000 clones in the sample, approximately 75% were seen once. Time point noted: recipient sample about 28 days before transplant, after cytoreduction. The material was peripheral blood mononuclear cells, obtained before stem cell transplant. The receptors were sampled from a man aged 60-69 years with acute myeloid leukemia. Some clones in this sample may be carry-over from other donors' samples.

The gene calls are TRBV27 and TRBJ1-2; D uncertain. The V end was cut by 5 bases, the J end by 2 bases, with 9 bases between. CDR3 length equals 13 residues. Germline V lookup: CDR1 MNHEY, CDR2 SMNVEV (reference sequence). The CDR3 coding sequence is TGTGCCAGCAGTACTCTACCGAACTATGGCTACACCTTC. Residues: CASSTLPNYGYTF.

This clone has just a few counts. The chain recombines TRBV7-6 with TRBJ2-5; 10 bases are shared with TRBD2. The J call may be incorrect, as the DNA end agrees better with TRBJ2-7. This CDR3 region has 16 residues. CDR1 is SGHVS and CDR2 is FNYEAQ in the germline V gene. This CDR3 is CASSPIAGGYFGEQYF. CDR3 sequence (DNA): TGTGCCAGCAGCCCGATAGCGGGAGGATATTTCGGCGAGCAGTACTTC.

The table lists this clone with a count of one. V and J are TRBV19 and TRBJ2-5, with 8 bases aligning to TRBD2. Per the germline V gene, CDR1 is LNHDA and CDR2 is SQIVND (reference sequence). V lost 10 bases, J lost 2 bases, and 9 bases stayed unmatched. The CDR3 is made up of 14 amino acids. CDR3 sequence reads: CATRTSGTQETQYF. The CDR3 DNA is TGTGCCACGAGAACTAGCGGAACGCAAGAGACCCAGTACTTC.

The chain combines TRBV5-6 with TRBJ1-2; tentatively, D is TRBD1 (6 bases). The V end lost 0 bases, the J end lost 6 bases, and 9 bases lay between the germline ends. Germline assignment: CDR1 SGHDT and CDR2 YYEEEE. The CDR3 loop spans 13 amino acids. CDR3 nucleotide sequence: TGTGCCAGCAGCTTGGGGGGGCTTCATGGCTACACCTTC. Translating gives CASSLGGLHGYTF.

The chain employs TRBV28 and TRBJ1-2; 8 bases are shared with TRBD1. J lost 7 bases, V lost 2 bases, and 6 bases had no gene match. The CDR3 spans 14 residues. From germline, CDR1 is MDHEN and CDR2 SYDVKM. The CDR3 coding sequence is TGTGCCAGCAGTTTAAGGCAGGGGGCTCGTGGCTACACCTTC. Translation gives CASSLRQGARGYTF.

V gene TRBV7-6 combines with J gene TRBJ2-7; TRBD2 agrees at 14 bases. This CDR3 contains 16 residues. CDR1 SGHVS and CDR2 FNYEAQ come from the germline V gene. Trimming removed 2 bases from V and 2 bases from J; junction bases left unmatched: 2. The CDR3 reads CASSLSTSGGAYEQYF. The DNA for the CDR3 is TGTGCCAGCAGCTTATCGACTAGCGGGGGGGCCTACGAGCAGTACTTC.

This chain uses TRBV9 with TRBJ2-2, with D perhaps matching TRBD2 (5 bases). Germline V gene data show CDR1 as SGDLS and CDR2 as YYNGEE. The V gene lost 3 bases and the J gene lost 0 bases, with 12 bases spanning the gap. This CDR3 region has 16 residues. CDR3: CASSASPGSNTGELFF. As DNA, the CDR3 is TGTGCCAGCAGCGCCTCTCCGGGGTCGAACACCGGGGAGCTGTTTTTT.

This clone has just one count. The V call is TRBV11-1, the J call TRBJ1-1; D gene ambiguous. The germline CDR1 and CDR2 sequences are SGHAT and FQDESV (reference sequence). The CDR3 totals 15 residues. Trimming took 4 bases from V and 1 from J, leaving 13 bases between them. This chain's CDR3 is CASSSYRGPNTEAFF. CDR3 nucleotides: TGTGCCAGCAGCTCCTACAGAGGGCCGAACACTGAAGCTTTCTTT.

V is TRBV7-2 and J is TRBJ1-1, with TRBD1 identical over 9 bases. This CDR3 contains 15 residues. CDR1 SGHTA and CDR2 FQGNSA come from the germline V gene. V was clipped by 2 bases and J by 7 bases; unmatched bases: 8. CDR3 sequence (DNA): TGTGCCAGCAGCTTATCTGGACAGGGGTGGCTTGAAGCTTTCTTT. Translating gives CASSLSGQGWLEAFF.

The chain combines TRBV7-2 with TRBJ1-6; D is uncertain. Germline CDR1 SGHTA, CDR2 FQGNSA. V lost 6 bases to trimming and J lost 7 bases, with 10 bases between them. The CDR3 extends over 13 amino acids. The CDR3 DNA follows: TGTGCCAGCAGACGGCAGCCAAATTCACCCCTCCACTTT. Translating it yields CASRRQPNSPLHF.

This sequence joins TRBV4-3 and TRBJ1-1; 9 bases are a match to TRBD1. CDR3 length equals 17 residues. Looked up from germline, CDR1 is LGHNA and CDR2 is YSLEER. Unmatched junction bases numbered 18, after V lost 8 bases and J lost 5 bases. Written as DNA, the CDR3 is TGCGCCAGCGGCCCCGTCGGGACAGGGCTGATTGATACTGAAGCTTTCTTT. Amino acid sequence: CASGPVGTGLIDTEAFF.

V is TRBV7-2 and J is TRBJ1-1; D might be TRBD1 (6 bases). The ends were cut back, 4 bases at V and 1 base at J, with 10 bases in the middle. CDR1 is SGHTA and CDR2 is FQGNSA in the germline V gene. This CDR3 is built from 14 residues. The CDR3 DNA reads as TGTGCCAGCAGCTCTCTAGGGGGGAACACTGAAGCTTTCTTT. Its protein product is CASSSLGGNTEAFF.

This chain links TRBV9 with TRBJ2-3; 11 bases align to TRBD2. The germline V gene encodes CDR1 SGDLS and CDR2 YYNGEE. The CDR3 has 16 residues. The junction had 7 bases not matched to a gene; V was cut back by 3 bases and J by 4 bases. Written as DNA, the CDR3 is TGTGCCAGCAGCGCTAGTACGGGACTAGCGGCAGATACGCAGTATTTT. This codes for CASSASTGLAADTQYF.

V and J are TRBV6-1 and TRBJ1-2; D gene unclear. The CDR3 covers 13 residues. Trimming removed 3 bases at V and 4 bases at J, with 9 bases between. Germline V CDR1 and CDR2: MNHNS, SASEGT. CDR3 nucleotides: TGTGCCAGCAGTGATGCAGGAGCCTATGGCTACACCTTC. It translates to CASSDAGAYGYTF.

The rearrangement links TRBV19 to TRBJ2-5; 8 bases align to TRBD2. The V segment lost 3 bases and the J segment 2 bases; nucleotides outside the gene matches: 2. The CDR3 totals 14 residues. Germline V lookup: CDR1 LNHDA, CDR2 SQIVND (reference sequence). The CDR3 spells CASSIKRGQETQYF. CDR3 DNA sequence: TGTGCCAGTAGTATTAAGCGGGGGCAAGAGACCCAGTACTTC.

The chain carries TRBV2 and TRBJ1-2, with D possibly matching TRBD1 (6 bases). Per the germline V gene, CDR1 is SNHLY and CDR2 is FYNNEI. V lost 1 base and J lost 7, with 7 bases in between. The CDR3 consists of 12 residues. CDR3 residues: CASSEGGPGYTF. CDR3 bases: TGTGCCAGCAGTGAAGGGGGGCCTGGCTACACCTTC.

The chain uses TRBV5-6 and TRBJ2-7, with 8 positions matching TRBD1. Germline CDR1 and CDR2: SGHDT and YYEEEE. The CDR3 covers 15 residues. V shed 4 bases, J shed 4 bases, and the junction held 10 bases outside the gene matches. The CDR3 spells CASSPGQDGGYEQYF. DNA of the CDR3: TGTGCCAGCAGCCCGGGACAGGACGGCGGATACGAGCAGTACTTC.

This chain links TRBV29-1 with TRBJ1-5; 10 nucleotides line up with TRBD1. Germline V gene data show CDR1 as SQVTM and CDR2 as ANQGSEA. The length of the CDR3 is 17 residues. V gave up 8 bases and J gave up 12 bases; unmatched junction bases: 25. CDR3 sequence: CSPPPVRDRGREKGQHF. The CDR3 region has the DNA TGCAGCCCCCCCCCAGTACGAGACAGGGGGCGTGAGAAGGGCCAGCATTTT.

This chain links TRBV18 with TRBJ1-3, with D uncertain. The V and J ends lost 1 base and 1 base respectively, with 8 bases between them. There are 15 residues in the CDR3. Germline V CDR1 and CDR2: KGHSH, LQKENI. The CDR3 DNA follows: TGTGCCAGCTCACCACGTGAGGCTTCTGGAAACACCATATATTTT. It codes for CASSPREASGNTIYF.

The chain recombines TRBV4-2 with TRBJ2-2; 10 bases agree with TRBD2. The CDR3 has 16 residues. The trim removed 3 bases at V and 1 base at J, leaving 2 bases unmatched. Per germline, CDR1 LGHNA and CDR2 YNFKEQ. The CDR3 DNA follows: TGTGCCAGCAGCCATACTAGCGGGATGAACACCGGGGAGCTGTTTTTT. It specifies CASSHTSGMNTGELFF.

The rearrangement uses TRBV6-4 and TRBJ2-3, with 11 nucleotides matching TRBD2. The V gene's germline CDR1 is MRHNA and CDR2 SNTAGT. The junction had 2 bases not matched to a gene; V was cut back by 6 bases and J by 0 bases. The CDR3 spans 15 residues. CDR3 nucleotide sequence: TGTGCCAGCAGCACTAGCGGGGGAAGCACAGATACGCAGTATTTT. Translated, it gives CASSTSGGSTDTQYF.

The chain couples TRBV6-5 to TRBJ2-7; 9 bases align to TRBD1. The CDR3 contains 15 residues. Unmatched junction bases numbered 4, after V lost 2 bases and J lost 2 bases. Per germline, CDR1 MNHEY and CDR2 SVGAGI. The CDR3 DNA reads TGTGCCAGCAGTTACGGGACAGGGAGCCCCTACGAGCAGTACTTC. Residues: CASSYGTGSPYEQYF.

In DNA form, the CDR3 reads TGTGCCACCAGCAGAGATTCTTCGGGGGACGGGGAGCAGTACTTC. It yields the protein CATSRDSSGDGEQYF. The V gene is TRBV15, the J gene TRBJ2-7; tentatively, D is TRBD2 (6 bases). V lost 0 bases to trimming and J lost 7 bases, with 16 bases between them. The V gene's germline CDR1 is LNHNV and CDR2 YYDKDF (reference sequence). The CDR3 is 15 amino acids.

This clone showed up just once. The V and J genes are TRBV6-5 and TRBJ2-2; D might be TRBD1 (5 bases). With 5 bases removed from V and 0 bases from J, the gap between germline ends came to 10 bases. The germline V gene has CDR1 MNHEY and CDR2 SVGAGI. The CDR3 runs 15 residues. This chain's CDR3 is CASSLTGANTGELFF. In DNA form, the CDR3 reads TGTGCCAGCAGTCTAACAGGAGCGAACACCGGGGAGCTGTTTTTT.